This T cell receptor (beta chain) was sequenced during a study of cytomegalovirus exposure and HLA in healthy donors. Germline assignment: CDR1 LGHNA and CDR2 YSLEER. The germline V and J ends were trimmed by 0 bases and 0 bases, with 12 bases remaining between them. The CDR3 is made up of 18 amino acids. The primer mix had 60 Vbeta and 13 Jbeta primers. Assay: immunoSEQ multiplex PCR; the TCRdb copy retains only in-frame clones and omits some. The data hold 120,000 or so clones, with roughly 75% observed a single time. Points on this clone: Its target is unknown.

Regarding the study as a whole: A later analysis linked a missense variant in DCLRE1C to the trimming of TCR beta V and J genes.

The clonotype comes from a woman aged 50 to 60 in good health and CMV-seronegative. The chain joins TRBV4-3 to TRBJ1-6, with unresolved D. Source material: PBMCs. CDR3 protein: CASSQDRGFGSYNSPLHF. The CDR3 nucleotides read TGCGCCAGCAGCCAAGATCGAGGGTTTGGCTCCTATAATTCACCCCTCCACTTT.